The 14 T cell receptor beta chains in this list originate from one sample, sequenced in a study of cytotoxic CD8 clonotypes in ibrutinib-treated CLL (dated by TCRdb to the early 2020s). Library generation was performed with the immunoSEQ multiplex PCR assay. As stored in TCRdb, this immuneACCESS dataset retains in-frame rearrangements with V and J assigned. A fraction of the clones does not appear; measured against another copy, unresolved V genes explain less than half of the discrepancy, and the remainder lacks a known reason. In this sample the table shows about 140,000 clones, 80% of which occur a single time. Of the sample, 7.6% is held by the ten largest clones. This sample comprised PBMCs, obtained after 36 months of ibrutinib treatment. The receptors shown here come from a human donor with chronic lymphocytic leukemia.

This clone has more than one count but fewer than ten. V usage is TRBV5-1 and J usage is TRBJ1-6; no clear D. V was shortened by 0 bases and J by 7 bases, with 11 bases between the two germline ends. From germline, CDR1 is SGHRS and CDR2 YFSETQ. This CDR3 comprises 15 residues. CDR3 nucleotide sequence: TGCGCCAGCAGCTTGGCTGAGGCGGGGAATTCACCCCTCCACTTT. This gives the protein CASSLAEAGNSPLHF.

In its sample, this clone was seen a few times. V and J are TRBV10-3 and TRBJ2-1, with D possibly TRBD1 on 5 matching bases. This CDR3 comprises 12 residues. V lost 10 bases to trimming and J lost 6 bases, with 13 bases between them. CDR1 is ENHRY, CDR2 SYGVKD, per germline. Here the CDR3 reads CATRTGGNEQFF. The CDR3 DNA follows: TGTGCCACCCGCACAGGCGGCAATGAGCAGTTCTTC.

The CDR3 spells CASSQDSWASGRWEQYF. CDR3 DNA: TGCGCCAGCAGCCAAGACTCCTGGGCTAGCGGGAGGTGGGAGCAGTACTTC. V is TRBV4-1 and J is TRBJ2-7; 11 nucleotides align to TRBD2. The CDR3 runs to 17 residues. V lost 0 bases and J lost 7; bases outside the gene matches: 11. Germline-derived CDR1 and CDR2 are MGHRA and YSYEKL.

This chain's CDR3 is CASTASGGAVTGELFF. CDR3 in DNA: TGCGCCAGCACGGCTAGCGGGGGGGCCGTCACCGGGGAGCTGTTTTTT. The V gene is TRBV5-1, the J gene TRBJ2-2, with 12 positions matching TRBD2. Trimming removed 6 bases from V and 4 bases from J; junction bases left unmatched: 7. The CDR3 has 16 residues. Germline values: CDR1 SGHRS, CDR2 YFSETQ.

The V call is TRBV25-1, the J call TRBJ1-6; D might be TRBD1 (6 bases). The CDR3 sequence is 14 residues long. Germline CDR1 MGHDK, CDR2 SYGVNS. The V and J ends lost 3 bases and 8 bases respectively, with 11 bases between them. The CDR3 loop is CASSDLDSYSPLHF. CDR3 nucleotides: TGTGCCAGCAGTGATCTGGACAGTTATTCACCCCTCCACTTT.

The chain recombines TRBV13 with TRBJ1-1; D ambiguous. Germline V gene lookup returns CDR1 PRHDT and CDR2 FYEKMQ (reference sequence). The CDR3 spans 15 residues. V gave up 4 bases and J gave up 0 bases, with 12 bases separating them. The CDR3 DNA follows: TGTGCCAGCAGCTCTCGAGGGAGGATGAACACTGAAGCTTTCTTT. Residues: CASSSRGRMNTEAFF.

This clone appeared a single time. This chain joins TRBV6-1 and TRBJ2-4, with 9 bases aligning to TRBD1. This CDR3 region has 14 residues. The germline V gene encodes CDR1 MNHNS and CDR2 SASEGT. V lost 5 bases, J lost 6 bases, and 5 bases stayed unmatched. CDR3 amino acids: CASSIQGAVNIQYF. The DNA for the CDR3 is TGTGCCAGCAGTATACAGGGGGCGGTAAACATTCAGTACTTC.

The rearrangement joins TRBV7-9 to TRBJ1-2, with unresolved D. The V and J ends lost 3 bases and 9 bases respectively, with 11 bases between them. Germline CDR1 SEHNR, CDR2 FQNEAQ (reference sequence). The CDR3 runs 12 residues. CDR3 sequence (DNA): TGTGCCAGCAGCTTGGTCATGGAGAGCTACACCTTC. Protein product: CASSLVMESYTF.

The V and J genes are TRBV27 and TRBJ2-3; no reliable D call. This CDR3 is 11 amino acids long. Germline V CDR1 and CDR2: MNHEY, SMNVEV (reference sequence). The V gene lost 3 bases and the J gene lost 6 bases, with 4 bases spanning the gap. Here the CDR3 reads CASSFLDTQYF. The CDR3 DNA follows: TGTGCCAGCAGTTTCCTTGATACGCAGTATTTT.

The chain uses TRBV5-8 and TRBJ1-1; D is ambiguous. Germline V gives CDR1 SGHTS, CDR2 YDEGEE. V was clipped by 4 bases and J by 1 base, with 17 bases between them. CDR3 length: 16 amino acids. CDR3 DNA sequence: TGTGCCAGCAGCCAGACCAACACCGATCGGAACACTGAAGCTTTCTTT. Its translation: CASSQTNTDRNTEAFF.

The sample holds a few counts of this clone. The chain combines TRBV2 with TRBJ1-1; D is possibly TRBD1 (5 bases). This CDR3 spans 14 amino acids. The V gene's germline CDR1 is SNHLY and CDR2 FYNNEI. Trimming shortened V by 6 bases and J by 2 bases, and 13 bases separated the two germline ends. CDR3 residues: CASRSGQGNTEAFF. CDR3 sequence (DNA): TGTGCCAGCAGGTCCGGGCAGGGAAACACTGAAGCTTTCTTT.

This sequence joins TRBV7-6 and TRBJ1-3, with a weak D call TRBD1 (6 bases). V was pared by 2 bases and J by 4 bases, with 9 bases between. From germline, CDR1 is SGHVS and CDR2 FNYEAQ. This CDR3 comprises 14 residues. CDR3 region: CASSLLRGGNTIYF. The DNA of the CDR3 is TGTGCCAGCAGCTTATTGAGGGGGGGAAACACCATATATTTT. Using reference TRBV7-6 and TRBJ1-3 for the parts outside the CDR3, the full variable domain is GAGVSQSPRYKVTKRGQDVALRCDPISGHVSLYWYRQALGQGPEFLTYFNYEAQQDKSGLPNDRFSAERPEGSISTLTIQRTEQRDSAMYRCASSLLRGGNTIYFGEGSWLTVV.

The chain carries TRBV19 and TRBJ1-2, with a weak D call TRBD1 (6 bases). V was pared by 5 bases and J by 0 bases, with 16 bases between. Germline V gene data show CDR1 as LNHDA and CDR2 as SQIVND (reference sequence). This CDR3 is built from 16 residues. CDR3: CASSSLQQGPNYGYTF. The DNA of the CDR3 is TGTGCCAGTAGTTCGCTACAACAGGGACCTAACTATGGCTACACCTTC.

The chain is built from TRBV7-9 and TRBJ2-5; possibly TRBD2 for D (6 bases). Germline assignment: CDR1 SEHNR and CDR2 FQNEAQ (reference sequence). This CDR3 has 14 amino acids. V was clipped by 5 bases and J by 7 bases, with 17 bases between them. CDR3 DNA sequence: TGTGCCAGCAGCATTCTTTCTTTGGGAGGGACCCAGTACTTC. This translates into CASSILSLGGTQYF. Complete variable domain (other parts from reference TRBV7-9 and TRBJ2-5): DTGVSQNPRHKITKRGQNVTFRCDPISEHNRLYWYRQTLGQGPEFLTYFQNEAQLEKSRLLSDRFSAERPKGSFSTLEIQRTEQGDSAMYLCASSILSLGGTQYFGPGTRLLVL.